A single sample gave rise to the 32 T cell receptor beta chains below, sequenced in a study of blood T cell repertoires in COVID-19. The repertoire was sequenced with immunoSEQ multiplex PCR; TCRdb's copy has only in-frame clones and lacks some. This table holds 200,000 to 300,000 clones, about 87% found once. The specimen sequenced was peripheral blood. The receptor set was obtained from a man in his sixties who had recovered from COVID-19.

The CDR3, as DNA: TGTGCCAGCAGCGGCGGGACAGTGGTAGAGACCCAGTACTTC. This gives the protein CASSGGTVVETQYF. The chain uses TRBV5-4 and TRBJ2-5, with D possibly being TRBD1 (7 bases). CDR3 length: 14 residues. CDR1 and CDR2 from the germline V gene are SGHNT and YYREEE (reference sequence). Trimming cost V 4 bases and J 4 bases, with 14 bases left between them.

V usage is TRBV7-3 and J usage is TRBJ2-1, with a tentative D call TRBD2 (5 bases). This CDR3 comprises 13 residues. The V end was cut by 2 bases, the J end by 9 bases, with 11 bases between. The germline V gene encodes CDR1 SGHTA and CDR2 FQGTGA. The CDR3 DNA follows: TGTGCCAGCAGCTTAGACTACGATCTTGAGCAGTTCTTC. Its protein product is CASSLDYDLEQFF.

J is TRBJ1-2 and V is TRBV7-2, with D possibly TRBD1 on 5 matching bases. This CDR3 spans 15 amino acids. CDR1 and CDR2 from the germline V gene are SGHTA and FQGNSA. V lost 1 base and J lost 6, with 15 bases in between. DNA of the CDR3: TGTGCCAGCAGCTTAGTATTGATCGGGGGGGATGGCTACACCTTC. Translation: CASSLVLIGGDGYTF.

The chain carries TRBV19 and TRBJ2-7, with TRBD1 as a possible D gene (6 bases). The CDR3 has 13 amino acids. Between the trimmed V and J ends, which lost 6 bases and 2 bases, there was a span of 11 bases. Germline V gives CDR1 LNHDA, CDR2 SQIVND (reference sequence). In DNA form, the CDR3 reads TGTGCCAGTAGCCGCACAGGGCCCTACGAGCAGTACTTC. This gives the protein CASSRTGPYEQYF.

The gene calls are TRBV19 and TRBJ2-2, with D possibly TRBD1 on 6 matching bases. V lost 9 bases to trimming and J lost 0 bases, with 17 bases between them. Germline V CDR1 and CDR2: LNHDA, SQIVND (reference sequence). The CDR3 is 16 amino acids. The CDR3 protein is CASGAGAGSNTGELFF. The CDR3 nucleotides are TGTGCCAGCGGTGCAGGGGCAGGCTCGAACACCGGGGAGCTGTTTTTT.

The V gene is TRBV5-1, the J gene TRBJ2-1; TRBD2 aligns across 7 bases. CDR3 size: 15 residues. Germline values: CDR1 SGHRS, CDR2 YFSETQ. V shed 0 bases and J 8 bases; nucleotides not matched to a gene: 8. The CDR3 spells CASSLVGRGTDEQFF. CDR3 DNA sequence: TGCGCCAGCAGCTTGGTGGGGCGGGGGACGGATGAGCAGTTCTTC.

Remarks on this clone: Other DNA sequences from this sample encode an identical CDR3 as well. The rearrangement uses TRBV6-5 and TRBJ1-3, with 8 nucleotides matching TRBD1. Germline V gene sequence: CDR1 MNHEY, CDR2 SVGAGI. Trimming at V came to 6 bases and at J to 0 bases, leaving 4 bases not matched to a gene. This CDR3 spans 15 amino acids. The DNA of the CDR3 is TGTGCCAGCAGATGGGACAGGAGCTCTGGAAACACCATATATTTT. Residues: CASRWDRSSGNTIYF.

This clone was counted between two and nine times. The chain joins TRBV3-1 (or the pseudogene TRBV3-2) to TRBJ2-1, with 7 bases matching TRBD2. Germline assignment: CDR1 LGHDT and CDR2 YNNKEL (reference sequence). V shed 3 bases, J shed 15 bases, and the junction held 5 bases outside the gene matches. CDR3 length: 11 residues. CDR3 coding DNA: TGTGCCAGCAGCCAGACTAGCCCGGTGTTCTTC. Protein sequence: CASSQTSPVFF.

The rearrangement links TRBV7-2 to TRBJ2-1; D gene unclear. This CDR3 contains 15 residues. The V gene lost 1 base and the J gene lost 2 bases, with 9 bases spanning the gap. Germline CDR1 is SGHTA and CDR2 is FQGNSA. The CDR3 sequence: CASSLEMSAYNEQFF. The CDR3 DNA is TGTGCCAGCAGCTTAGAGATGTCAGCCTACAATGAGCAGTTCTTC.

This clone was observed a handful of times. The chain employs TRBV7-9 and TRBJ1-1; 8 bases agree with TRBD1. CDR1 SEHNR and CDR2 FQNEAQ come from the germline V gene (reference sequence). The CDR3 totals 14 residues. V gave up 5 bases and J gave up 5 bases; unmatched junction bases: 7. CDR3: CASSLDRGGTEAFF. For the CDR3, the DNA is TGTGCCAGCAGCCTCGACAGGGGCGGAACTGAAGCTTTCTTT.

The chain recombines TRBV9 with TRBJ2-2, with 10 nucleotides matching TRBD2. This CDR3 spans 16 amino acids. Looked up from germline, CDR1 is SGDLS and CDR2 is YYNGEE. Germline trimming cut 3 bases from V and 6 bases from J; bases unmatched to any gene: 8. This CDR3 is CASSARSGGAAGELFF. The CDR3 DNA sequence: TGTGCCAGCAGCGCCAGAAGCGGGGGGGCGGCCGGGGAGCTGTTTTTT.

The chain links TRBV27 to TRBJ2-7; 9 nucleotides align to TRBD1. The CDR3 length is 14 residues. CDR1 MNHEY and CDR2 SMNVEV come from the germline V gene (reference sequence). V lost 4 bases to trimming and J lost 3 bases; unmatched junction nucleotides: 4. The CDR3 reads CASSSWTGDYEQYF. The CDR3 nucleotides read TGTGCCAGCAGTTCCTGGACAGGGGACTACGAGCAGTACTTC.

In this sample, this clone turned up once. This sequence joins TRBV2 and TRBJ2-3; 9 bases line up with TRBD1. The CDR3 has 14 amino acids. CDR1 and CDR2 (germline): SNHLY, FYNNEI. V shed 6 bases, J shed 3 bases, and the junction held 4 bases outside the gene matches. The CDR3 loop reads CASRTGTGTDTQYF. CDR3 sequence (DNA): TGTGCCAGCAGAACCGGGACAGGGACAGATACGCAGTATTTT.

The chain couples TRBV9 to TRBJ1-1, with D possibly TRBD1 on 6 matching bases. This CDR3 has 14 amino acids. The germline V gene has CDR1 SGDLS and CDR2 YYNGEE. V lost 0 bases and J 1 base, leaving 7 bases between the germline ends. The CDR3 nucleotides read TGTGCCAGCAGCGTAGAACAGGGGAACACTGAAGCTTTCTTT. Translating it yields CASSVEQGNTEAFF.

The chain combines TRBV7-3 with TRBJ2-7; tentative D call: TRBD1 (6 bases). V was shortened by 5 bases and J by 3 bases, with 14 bases between the two germline ends. The CDR3 extends over 14 amino acids. Germline CDR1 reads SGHTA; CDR2 reads FQGTGA. The CDR3 region has the DNA TGTGCCAGCAGCCCAACCAGGGGTCACTACGAGCAGTACTTC. Its protein product is CASSPTRGHYEQYF.

This chain connects TRBV9 to TRBJ2-7; weak D call: TRBD2 (6 bases). This CDR3 spans 15 amino acids. Germline-derived CDR1 and CDR2 are SGDLS and YYNGEE. Trimming shortened V by 4 bases and J by 4 bases, and 18 bases separated the two germline ends. The CDR3 sequence is CASSPRVGTSYEQYF. CDR3 coding DNA: TGTGCCAGCAGCCCTCGAGTCGGGACTTCTTACGAGCAGTACTTC.

The gene calls are TRBV2 and TRBJ1-1; D uncertain. The CDR3 has 12 amino acids. The germline gives CDR1 SNHLY, CDR2 FYNNEI. V shed 7 bases and J shed 4 bases, with 10 bases lying between them. The CDR3 region has the DNA TGTGCCAGCACCGCCGGGAGCACTGAAGCTTTCTTT. Its translation is CASTAGSTEAFF. Looking up the rest from reference TRBV2 and TRBJ1-1 gives the full variable domain: EPEVTQTPSHQVTQMGQEVILRCVPISNHLYFYWYRQILGQKVEFLVSFYNNEISEKSEIFDDQFSVERPDGSNFTLKIRSTKLEDSAMYFCASTAGSTEAFFGQGTRLTVV.

The chain recombines TRBV5-1 with TRBJ1-2, with 7 positions matching TRBD1. The germline CDR1 and CDR2 sequences are SGHRS and YFSETQ. V dropped 7 bases and J dropped 4; count of bases not matched to a gene: 13. This CDR3 is 15 amino acids long. DNA of the CDR3: TGCGCCAGCGGACCAACAGGGGCAGGGGCCTATGGCTACACCTTC. Encoded protein: CASGPTGAGAYGYTF.

This clone was observed once. The chain uses TRBV6-2 or TRBV6-3 and TRBJ2-7; weak D call: TRBD1 (5 bases). V was shortened by 2 bases and J by 4 bases, with 9 bases between the two germline ends. Germline CDR1 reads MNHEY; CDR2 reads SVGEGT. This CDR3 has 13 residues. The CDR3 DNA reads TGTGCCAGCAGTTACCCTCAGGGATACGAGCAGTACTTC. As protein: CASSYPQGYEQYF.

CDR3 sequence: CASSPSGLGGNTIYF. In nucleotides, the CDR3 is TGTGCCAGCAGCCCTTCAGGGTTGGGTGGAAACACCATATATTTT. The V gene is TRBV9, the J gene TRBJ1-3; a possible D gene is TRBD1 (5 bases). This CDR3 region has 15 residues. The germline CDR1 and CDR2 sequences are SGDLS and YYNGEE. Trimming pared 4 bases from V and 3 bases from J, leaving 14 bases between. The complete variable domain, with remaining parts taken from reference TRBV9 and TRBJ1-3, reads DSGVTQTPKHLITATGQRVTLRCSPRSGDLSVYWYQQSLDQGLQFLIQYYNGEERAKGNILERFSAQQFPDLHSELNLSSLELGDSALYFCASSPSGLGGNTIYFGEGSWLTVV.

About this clone: At the DNA level, this CDR3 is encoded by other sequences in the same sample as well. The chain joins TRBV7-2 to TRBJ1-2, with 7 bases lining up with TRBD1. The V gene end was trimmed by 1 base and the J gene end by 5 bases; junction bases not matched to a gene: 1. The CDR3 spans 13 residues. Germline V gene lookup returns CDR1 SGHTA and CDR2 FQGNSA. In nucleotides, the CDR3 is TGTGCCAGCAGCTTAGACAGGGGTTATGGCTACACCTTC. Amino acids: CASSLDRGYGYTF.

This clone has only a few counts. The J gene is TRBJ2-2, the V gene TRBV5-1; no definite D call. This CDR3 comprises 14 residues. The V gene's germline CDR1 is SGHRS and CDR2 YFSETQ. V dropped 3 bases and J dropped 4 bases, with 10 bases sitting between them. CDR3 region: CASSYTLGTGELFF. CDR3 in DNA: TGCGCCAGCAGCTACACCCTAGGCACCGGGGAGCTGTTTTTT. Combining the CDR3 with reference TRBV5-1 and TRBJ2-2 gives the whole variable domain KAGVTQTPRYLIKTRGQQVTLSCSPISGHRSVSWYQQTPGQGLQFLFEYFSETQRNKGNFPGRFSGRQFSNSRSEMNVSTLELGDSALYLCASSYTLGTGELFFGEGSRLTVL.

This sequence joins TRBV4-2 and TRBJ2-7, with 9 bases that match TRBD1. The CDR3 is made up of 15 amino acids. The germline gives CDR1 LGHNA, CDR2 YNFKEQ. V shed 3 bases, J shed 0 bases, and the junction held 3 bases outside the gene matches. CDR3 nucleotide sequence: TGTGCCAGCAGCCAGGGACAGGGAGGCTCCTACGAGCAGTACTTC. Encoded protein: CASSQGQGGSYEQYF.

The chain uses TRBV5-1 and TRBJ1-2, with 9 bases matching TRBD1. V was clipped by 0 bases and J by 4 bases; unmatched bases: 10. Germline lookup yields CDR1 SGHRS and CDR2 YFSETQ. The CDR3 loop spans 17 amino acids. The CDR3 is CASSLATGTGKSYGYTF. CDR3 nucleotides: TGCGCCAGCAGCTTGGCGACCGGGACAGGGAAGAGCTATGGCTACACCTTC.

This chain links TRBV7-2 with TRBJ2-5; D perhaps matches TRBD1 (5 bases). V shed 5 bases and J shed 4 bases, with 17 bases lying between them. CDR3 length: 15 residues. Germline CDR1 SGHTA, CDR2 FQGNSA. The CDR3: CASSRARDQGETQYF. The CDR3 nucleotides read TGTGCCAGCAGCCGGGCTAGAGACCAGGGAGAGACCCAGTACTTC.

V usage is TRBV27 and J usage is TRBJ1-2; D not certain. CDR1 and CDR2 from the germline V gene are MNHEY and SMNVEV (reference sequence). V shed 7 bases and J shed 1 base, with 16 bases lying between them. The CDR3 spans 15 residues. The DNA of the CDR3 is TGTGCCAGCAAATCCGTCGGTTATTATAACTATGGCTACACCTTC. Protein sequence: CASKSVGYYNYGYTF.

J is TRBJ1-6 and V is TRBV5-6, with 11 bases identical to TRBD1. V gave up 0 bases and J gave up 6 bases; unmatched junction bases: 5. Germline loops: CDR1 SGHDT, CDR2 YYEEEE. The CDR3 runs 17 residues. The CDR3 DNA sequence: TGTGCCAGCAGCTTGGTCGCCGGGACAGGGGGTAATTCACCCCTCCACTTT. This translates into CASSLVAGTGGNSPLHF.

The V call is TRBV5-1, the J call TRBJ2-2; D gene ambiguous. CDR1 and CDR2 (germline): SGHRS, YFSETQ. The CDR3 length is 15 residues. V dropped 0 bases and J dropped 6 bases, with 12 bases sitting between them. The CDR3 DNA is TGCGCCAGCAGCTTGGTAACAGTCGGCGCCGGGGAGCTGTTTTTT. Protein: CASSLVTVGAGELFF.

The gene calls are TRBV19 and TRBJ1-1; possibly TRBD1 for D (6 bases). The CDR3 covers 16 residues. Trimming pared 2 bases from V and 1 base from J, leaving 14 bases between. Looked up from germline, CDR1 is LNHDA and CDR2 is SQIVND (reference sequence). The chain's CDR3 is CASSITRGQRNTEAFF. CDR3 nucleotides: TGTGCCAGTAGTATAACCCGAGGACAGAGGAACACTGAAGCTTTCTTT. Looking up the rest from reference TRBV19 and TRBJ1-1 gives the full variable domain: DGGITQSPKYLFRKEGQNVTLSCEQNLNHDAMYWYRQDPGQGLRLIYYSQIVNDFQKGDIAEGYSVSREKKESFPLTVTSAQKNPTAFYLCASSITRGQRNTEAFFGQGTRLTVV.

The gene calls are TRBV6-5 and TRBJ2-1; D not certain. The germline gives CDR1 MNHEY, CDR2 SVGAGI. V lost 5 bases and J 0 bases, leaving 11 bases between the germline ends. The CDR3 is 15 amino acids. CDR3 protein: CASSRGPLSYNEQFF. DNA of the CDR3: TGTGCCAGCAGTCGAGGTCCTCTCTCCTACAATGAGCAGTTCTTC.

This clone was observed once. The rearrangement links TRBV5-1 to TRBJ2-1, with 9 bases matching TRBD2. The CDR3 is 12 residues long. CDR1 is SGHRS, CDR2 YFSETQ, per germline. Trimming took 0 bases from V and 14 from J; bases not matched to a gene: 3. Written as DNA, the CDR3 is TGCGCCAGCAGCTTGGATAGCGGGGGAAAGTTCTTC. Encoded protein: CASSLDSGGKFF.

This rearrangement joins TRBV27 to TRBJ2-5; 9 nucleotides line up with TRBD1. CDR3 length: 15 amino acids. V shed 6 bases, J shed 4 bases, and the junction held 9 bases outside the gene matches. From germline, CDR1 is MNHEY and CDR2 SMNVEV (reference sequence). Here the CDR3 DNA reads TGTGCCAGCAGGGGCTTTACAGGGGGCCGAGAGACCCAGTACTTC. Amino acid sequence: CASRGFTGGRETQYF.